Here is one T cell receptor (beta chain) with its context. Sequencing was performed with immunoSEQ multiplex PCR; in TCRdb, only in-frame clones are kept and a portion is missing. There are about 83,000 clones in the sample; 90% to 95% occur only once, and approximately 15% lies in the top ten. The data originate from a study of control samples from healthy donors and cancer patients. Trimming removed 0 bases from V and 4 bases from J; junction bases left unmatched: 7. Germline CDR1 is MNHEY and CDR2 is SVGEGT. CDR3 length: 16 residues. Sample: blood. The clonotype was recovered from a man between 45 and 60 years old in good health. The V gene is TRBV6-2 or TRBV6-3, the J gene TRBJ1-2, with TRBD1 identical over 8 bases. CDR3 region: CASSYSDRVIGYGYTF. The CDR3 nucleotides read TGTGCCAGCAGTTACTCGGACAGGGTGATTGGCTATGGCTACACCTTC.